This TCR beta chain was recovered during a study of T cells after yellow fever vaccination (dated 2019 in TCRdb). Some background on the complete study: The SMART-Seq v4 Ultra Low Input RNA kit was used to prepare libraries from fractions with low cell numbers. To track T-cell clones before and after primary and booster YFV17D yellow fever vaccination, bulk TCR alpha and beta repertoires were sequenced longitudinally. Two healthy male donors made up the cohort, one aged 18 to 29 years and the other aged 30 to 40 years. Blood was drawn at multiple timepoints before and after primary and secondary immunization, with bulk PBMC replicates and cell subsets isolated.

From the cysteine through the phenylalanine, the CDR3 covers 13 amino acids. This entry keeps only the CDR3 DNA: 39 bases, framed from base 1. Compared with germline, V lacks 11 bases and J lacks 1 base; bases without a gene match: 6. Worth noting for this clonotype: It has no known antigen specificity. Base qualities are not provided; no much larger clone lies one nucleotide away.

Sequencing instrument: Illumina NovaSeq 6000. TCR cDNA was synthesized by 5'RACE template switching, which introduced a universal primer site and unique molecular identifiers. Priming of cDNA synthesis was performed from both the TCR alpha and TCR beta constant segments. Two PCR steps were used to amplify libraries, with sample barcodes and sequencing adapters being added in the second step. Libraries were sequenced on Illumina HiSeq 2500 (2x100 bp) or NovaSeq (2x150 bp). The published analysis was carried out like this. MIGEC handled demultiplexing of reads and collapsing into UMI consensus sequences, while MiXCR performed V(D)J alignment. Vaccine-responding clonotypes were defined with edgeR using replicate PBMC samples, requiring FDR below 0.01 and a log2 fold change above 5 up to day 15. Each bulk clonotype received a CD4 or CD8 identity based on whether the sequenced CD4 or CD8 repertoire contained that clonotype at higher abundance. Using fastp at Q25 and MiXCR, TCRdb reprocessed the public reads and kept productive beta chains. Duplicate CDR3 protein sequences are folded into a single record with the most common DNA and genes. These V and J calls are TCRdb output, not the study's own analysis. This sample has around 260,000 distinct CDR3 sequences in its table, and around 5.3% of those were observed once. The ten biggest clones cover less than 3.5% of the sample.

General conclusions and limits of the study: The secondary T-cell response was weaker than the primary response but faster, peaking on day 5 instead of day 15. Most clones expanded after primary vaccination were re-detected after the booster (just under 97% of CD4 and approximately 88% of CD8), suggesting broad memory maintenance. Computational filtering was required because FACS-sorted repertoires could contain abundant contaminating clonotypes from the bulk population. A small share of clonotypes was detected in both CD4 and CD8 compartments, with the overlap likely arising from convergent recombination. Because only two donors were included in the study, the extent to which the findings can be generalized is limited.

The treatment or condition label on this specimen signifies: live attenuated yellow fever vaccine strain. A standard Ficoll-Paque protocol was used to isolate PBMCs from peripheral blood. Dynabeads CD4 and CD8 positive selection kits were used to isolate the CD4 and CD8 T-cell fractions. RNA was extracted with TriZol from bulk PBMCs, CD4 and CD8 fractions, and dextramer-positive and dextramer-negative fractions. The origin of this receptor is a man between 18 and 35 years old who received the YFV17D yellow fever vaccine. This receptor chain uses TRBV12-3 or TRBV12-4 and TRBJ1-1, and 8 junction bases match TRBD1. The sample in question was CD4+ T cells sorted from PBMCs, obtained on the day of the yellow fever booster vaccination. The CDR3 protein sequence reads: CASGQGRNTEAFF. The nucleotides are TGTGCCTCCGGACAGGGAAGGAACACTGAAGCTTTCTTT.